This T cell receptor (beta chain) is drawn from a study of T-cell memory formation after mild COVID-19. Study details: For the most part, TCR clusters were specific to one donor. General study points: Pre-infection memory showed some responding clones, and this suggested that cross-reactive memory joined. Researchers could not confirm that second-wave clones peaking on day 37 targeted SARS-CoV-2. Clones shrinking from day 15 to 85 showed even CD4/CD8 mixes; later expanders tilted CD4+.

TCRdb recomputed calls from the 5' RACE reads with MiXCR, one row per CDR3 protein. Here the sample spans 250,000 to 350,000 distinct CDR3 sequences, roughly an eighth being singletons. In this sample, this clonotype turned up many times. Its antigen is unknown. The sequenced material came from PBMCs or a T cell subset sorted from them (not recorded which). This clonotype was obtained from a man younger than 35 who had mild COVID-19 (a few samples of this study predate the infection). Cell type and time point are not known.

The DNA of the CDR3 is TGCGCCAGCAGCCCGGGACTAGCGGGGGTCACAGATACGCAGTATTTT. Its protein is CASSPGLAGVTDTQYF. The chain couples TRBV5-1 to TRBJ2-3, with 14 bases identical to TRBD2. The CDR3 is 16 amino acids. J was trimmed by 2 bases and V by 4 bases; bases with no gene match: 3. CDR1 SGHRS and CDR2 YFSETQ come from the germline V gene.